A selection of T cell receptor beta chains follows, all from one sample in a study of control samples from healthy donors and cancer patients. The repertoire was sequenced with immunoSEQ multiplex PCR; TCRdb's copy has only in-frame clones and lacks some. The sample lists 60,000 to 75,000 clones, approximately 85% occurring once. The material sequenced was blood. These receptors came from a man aged 35 to 55 in good health. Both conserved end residues are part of each CDR3. D genes are given only for firm matches. Not every row has a clone size; where given, it reads once, few, many or a size class.

>TRBV3-1/TRBV3-2|-|TRBJ1-1|-
TGTGCCAGCAGCCAATTCAGGCGGAACACTGAAGCTTTCTTT
CASSQFRRNTEAFF
>TRBV6-1|-|TRBJ1-1|-
TGTGCCAGCAGTGAAGGAATCGCGGGGCAAGCTGAAGCTTTCTTT
CASSEGIAGQAEAFF
>TRBV6-5|TRBD2|TRBJ2-5|-
TGTGCCAGCGCCGGGACTAGCGGCCGGGAGACCCAGTACTTC
CASAGTSGRETQYF
>TRBV5-1|TRBD1|TRBJ1-2|-
TGCGCCAGCAGCTTGGACCCAGGGGGTATAAACTATGGCTACACCTTC
CASSLDPGGINYGYTF
>TRBV25-1|-|TRBJ1-1|-
TGTGCCAGCAGTGCAACCCGGGGGGTCGGCACTGAAGCTTTCTTT
CASSATRGVGTEAFF
>TRBV30|-|TRBJ2-3|-
TGTGCCTGGAGTGTATTGGGAACAGATACGCAGTATTTT
CAWSVLGTDTQYF
>TRBV29-1|-|TRBJ1-1|-
TGCAGCATTTTCACAGGGCTCAACACTGAAGCTTTCTTT
CSIFTGLNTEAFF
>TRBV6-2/TRBV6-3|-|TRBJ2-5|few
TGTGCCAGCAGCCCCGGCGAGGAACAAGAGACCCAGTACTTC
CASSPGEEQETQYF
>TRBV4-3|-|TRBJ1-4|few
TGCGCCAGCAGCCAAGGGGCGACCGCCCACAAGCCTGAAAAACTGTTTTTT
CASSQGATAHKPEKLFF
>TRBV2|TRBD2|TRBJ2-1|-
TGTGCCAGCAGCCGGACTAGCGGGTACAATGAGCAGTTCTTC
CASSRTSGYNEQFF
>TRBV5-6|-|TRBJ1-1|-
TGTGCCAGCAGTCCGACGCGTGTCAACACTGAAGCTTTCTTT
CASSPTRVNTEAFF
>TRBV27|TRBD1|TRBJ1-2|-
TGTGCCAGCAGTACCTATCAGGGGGCCCTCCGCTACACCTTC
CASSTYQGALRYTF
>TRBV4-1|-|TRBJ2-3|-
TGCGCCAGCAGCCTAGTAAGAGTAGGCTCAGATACGCAGTATTTT
CASSLVRVGSDTQYF
>TRBV24-1|TRBD2|TRBJ2-1|-
TGTGCCACCAGTGATGCACTAGCGTATTCCTACAATGAGCAGTTCTTC
CATSDALAYSYNEQFF
>TRBV6-2/TRBV6-3|-|TRBJ1-5|-
TGTGCCAGCAGTTACTCCCGTGATCAGCCCCAGCATTTT
CASSYSRDQPQHF
>TRBV4-2|-|TRBJ2-3|-
TGTGCCAGCAGCCAACAGCCCGGCGAGCCCCATGCAGATACGCAGTATTTT
CASSQQPGEPHADTQYF
>TRBV29-1|-|TRBJ2-5|few
TGCAGCGTTGAAGAGGGCCCCCGAAGGGAGACCCAGTACTTC
CSVEEGPRRETQYF
>TRBV28|TRBD1|TRBJ2-5|-
TGTGCCAGCAGTTTATGGGATAGTTTCGAGGGCAGGGGGCCCCAAGAGACCCAGTACTTC
CASSLWDSFEGRGPQETQYF
>TRBV2|-|TRBJ2-3|-
TGTGCCGGCGGCAATGGGGTCACAGATACGCAGTATTTT
CAGGNGVTDTQYF